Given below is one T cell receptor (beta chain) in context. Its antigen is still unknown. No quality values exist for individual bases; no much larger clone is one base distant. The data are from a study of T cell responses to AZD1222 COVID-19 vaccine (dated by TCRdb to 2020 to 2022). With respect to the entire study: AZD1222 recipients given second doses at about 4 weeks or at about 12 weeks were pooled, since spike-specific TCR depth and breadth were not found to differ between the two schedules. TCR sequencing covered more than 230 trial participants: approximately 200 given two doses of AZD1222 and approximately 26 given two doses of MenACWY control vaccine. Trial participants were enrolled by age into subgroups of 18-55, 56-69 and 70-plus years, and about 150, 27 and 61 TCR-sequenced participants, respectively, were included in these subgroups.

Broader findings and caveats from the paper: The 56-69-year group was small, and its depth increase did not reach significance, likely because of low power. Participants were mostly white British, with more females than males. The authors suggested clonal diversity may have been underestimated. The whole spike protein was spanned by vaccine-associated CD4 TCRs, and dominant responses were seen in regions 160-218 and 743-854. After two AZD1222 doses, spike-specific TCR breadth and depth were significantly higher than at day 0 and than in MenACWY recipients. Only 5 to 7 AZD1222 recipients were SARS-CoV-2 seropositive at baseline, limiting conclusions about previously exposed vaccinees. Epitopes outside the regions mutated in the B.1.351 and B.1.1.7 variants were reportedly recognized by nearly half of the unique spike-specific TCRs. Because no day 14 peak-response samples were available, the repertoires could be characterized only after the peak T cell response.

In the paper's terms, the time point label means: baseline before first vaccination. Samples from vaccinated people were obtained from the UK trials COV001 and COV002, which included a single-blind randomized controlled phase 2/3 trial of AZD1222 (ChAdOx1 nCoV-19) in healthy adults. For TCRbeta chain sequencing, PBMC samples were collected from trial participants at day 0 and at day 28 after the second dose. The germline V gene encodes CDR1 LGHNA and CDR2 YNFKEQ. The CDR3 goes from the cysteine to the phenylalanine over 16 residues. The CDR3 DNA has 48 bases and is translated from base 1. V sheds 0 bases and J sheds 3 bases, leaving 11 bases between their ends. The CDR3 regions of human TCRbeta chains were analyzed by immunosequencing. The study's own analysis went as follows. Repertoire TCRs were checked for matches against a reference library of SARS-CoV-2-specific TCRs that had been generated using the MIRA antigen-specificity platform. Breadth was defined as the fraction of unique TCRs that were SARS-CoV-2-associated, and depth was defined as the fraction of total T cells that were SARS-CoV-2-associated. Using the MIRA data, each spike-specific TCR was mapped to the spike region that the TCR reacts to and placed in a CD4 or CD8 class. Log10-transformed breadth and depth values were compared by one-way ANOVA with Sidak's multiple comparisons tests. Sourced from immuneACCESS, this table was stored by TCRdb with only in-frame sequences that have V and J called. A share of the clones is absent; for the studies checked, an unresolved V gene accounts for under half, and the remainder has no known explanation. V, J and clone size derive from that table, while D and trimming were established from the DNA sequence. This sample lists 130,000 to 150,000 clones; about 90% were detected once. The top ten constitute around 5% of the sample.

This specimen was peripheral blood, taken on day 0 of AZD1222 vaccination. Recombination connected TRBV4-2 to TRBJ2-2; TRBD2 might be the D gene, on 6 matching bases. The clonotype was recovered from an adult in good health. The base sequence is TGTGCCAGCAGCCAAGATGACCGGGGGTACACCGGGGAGCTGTTTTTT. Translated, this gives CASSQDDRGYTGELFF.